This entry describes one T cell receptor (beta chain). The authors' processing: The assay estimated nucleated cells by amplifying reference gene primers. The repertoire was sequenced with immunoSEQ multiplex PCR; TCRdb's copy has only in-frame clones and lacks some. That table supplies the V and J calls and clone size; D and trimming were determined from the DNA. The sample includes approximately 180,000 clones, about 83% of them seen just once. This sample stems from a study of blood T cell repertoires in COVID-19. Study overall: Sites in the United States, Italy and Spain provided acute and convalescent COVID-19 samples.

It was during active infection that Seattle patients were enrolled and then longitudinally followed. This TCR was recovered from a person between 65 and 79 years old with COVID-19, enrolled during active disease. The sample consisted of peripheral blood.

The CDR3 bases are TGTGCCAGCAGCTCCCTCCGACGGGGGGGCCACACAGATACGCAGTATTTT. This codes for CASSSLRRGGHTDTQYF. This chain links TRBV5-6 with TRBJ2-3; 8 bases map to TRBD2. Germline V gene sequence: CDR1 SGHDT, CDR2 YYEEEE. The CDR3 is 17 amino acids. After removal of 3 bases from V and 2 bases from J, the junction contained 11 bases not matched to a gene.